This T cell receptor beta chain was obtained from a study of long-term antiretroviral therapy in people with HIV. Findings and caveats of the study: CDR3 length ranges were narrower in HIV repertoires than in controls.

Remarks on this clone: Antigen unknown.

Sequencing relied on immunoSEQ assay v3.0, run at survey level. Here immunoSEQ multiplex PCR was the method, and the copy in TCRdb shows in-frame clones only, minus some. Of tens of thousands of clones listed, about 94% are singletons. There are 14 residues in the CDR3. Deletions cut 0 bases from V and 4 bases from J, with 9 bases between. CDR1 and CDR2 from the germline V gene are LGHNA and YSLEER. The chain employs TRBV4-3 and TRBJ1-1; D ambiguous. This TCR was sampled from a man aged 50-59 years with HIV. The material was unsorted PBMCs, obtained more than 7.3 years after starting antiretroviral therapy. The CDR3 protein is CASSQDHRATEAFF. DNA for the CDR3: TGCGCCAGCAGCCAAGATCACCGGGCCACTGAAGCTTTCTTT.